A selection of T cell receptor beta chains follows, all from one sample in a study of blood T cell repertoires in COVID-19. TCRdb's table, derived via immunoSEQ multiplex PCR, lists solely in-frame clones and lacks some. Of roughly 360,000 clones in the sample, roughly 90% were seen once. The sequenced material came from PBMCs or T cells enriched from blood (not recorded which). The source of these receptors is a woman in her twenties or thirties with acute COVID-19. Both conserved end residues are part of each CDR3. Fields, in order: V gene, D gene, J gene, clone size, CDR3 protein, CDR3 DNA. D genes are given only for firm matches. A clone size is listed for some rows: how often the clone was seen (once, few, many), or a class if it is expanded.

TRBV9	.	TRBJ2-3	.	CASSPRQGLNTDTQYF	TGTGCCAGCAGCCCCCGACAGGGACTGAACACAGATACGCAGTATTTT
TRBV5-1	TRBD1	TRBJ1-3	.	CASRLGQGAGNTIYF	TGCGCCAGCAGGTTGGGACAGGGAGCAGGAAACACCATATATTTT
TRBV6-5	.	TRBJ2-7	.	CASSFGFMGANEQYF	TGTGCCAGCAGTTTCGGGTTTATGGGGGCCAACGAGCAGTACTTC
TRBV4-1	.	TRBJ1-5	.	CASSLGPDDQPQHF	TGCGCCAGCAGCCTGGGGCCAGATGATCAGCCCCAGCATTTT
TRBV3-1/TRBV3-2	.	TRBJ2-3	once	CASSQVGSASTDTQYF	TGTGCCAGCAGCCAAGTTGGTAGCGCTAGCACAGATACGCAGTATTTT
TRBV6-5	TRBD1	TRBJ1-2	.	CASSPPGGANYGYTF	TGTGCCAGCAGCCCCCCAGGGGGAGCTAACTATGGCTACACCTTC
TRBV6-5	.	TRBJ1-2	.	CATHLELSYGYTF	TGTGCCACCCATTTGGAACTATCTTATGGCTACACCTTC
TRBV30	.	TRBJ1-2	.	CAWSVTGNYGYTF	TGTGCCTGGAGTGTAACAGGGAACTATGGCTACACCTTC
TRBV19	.	TRBJ1-1	.	CASSTSRGPGAEAFF	TGTGCCAGTAGTACCTCTAGAGGCCCAGGGGCTGAAGCTTTCTTT
TRBV18	TRBD2	TRBJ2-7	.	CASSPSGGDAEQYF	TGTGCCAGCTCACCATCCGGGGGGGATGCCGAGCAGTACTTC
TRBV21-1	.	TRBJ1-2	.	CASRPAKGSGGAAVFGYTF	TGTGCCAGCAGACCCGCAAAGGGCTCAGGGGGCGCGGCGGTCTTTGGCTACACCTTC
TRBV2	TRBD1	TRBJ2-3	once	CASRDRAFSDTQYF	TGTGCCAGCCGGGACAGGGCTTTTTCAGATACGCAGTATTTT
TRBV2	TRBD2	TRBJ2-1	.	CASNLGGGAREQFF	TGTGCCAGCAACTTAGGCGGGGGGGCCCGTGAGCAGTTCTTC
TRBV7-2	.	TRBJ2-5	.	CASSSTKGLGQDF	TGTGCCAGCAGCTCCACTAAGGGGTTAGGTCAGGACTTC
TRBV5-6	.	TRBJ1-5	.	CASSLLAGKGNQPQHF	TGTGCCAGCAGCTTGTTGGCAGGGAAGGGCAATCAGCCCCAGCATTTT
TRBV7-9	.	TRBJ1-5	.	CASSTTGKAQHF	TGTGCCAGCAGCACGACGGGGAAGGCCCAGCATTTT
TRBV30	.	TRBJ2-7	.	CAWSVRGDKYEQYF	TGTGCCTGGAGTGTGCGGGGAGATAAATACGAGCAGTACTTC
TRBV5-1	TRBD2	TRBJ2-7	.	CASSSSGVYEQYF	TGCGCCAGCAGCTCCAGCGGGGTCTACGAGCAGTACTTC
TRBV18	.	TRBJ2-1	.	CASSPRSGPINEQFF	TGTGCCAGCTCACCACGGAGCGGCCCAATCAATGAGCAGTTCTTC
TRBV12-5	.	TRBJ2-1	.	CASGWLLGGEQFF	TGTGCTAGTGGTTGGCTACTAGGAGGTGAGCAGTTCTTC
TRBV30	TRBD1	TRBJ2-7	few	CAWGTGGPYEQYF	TGTGCCTGGGGGACAGGGGGTCCCTACGAGCAGTACTTC
TRBV6-2/TRBV6-3	TRBD2	TRBJ2-7	.	CASSKPSGASYEQYF	TGTGCCAGCAGCAAACCTAGCGGGGCTAGCTACGAGCAGTACTTC
TRBV7-9	TRBD1	TRBJ2-6	few	CAIWTGSGANVLTF	TGTGCCATCTGGACAGGGTCTGGGGCCAACGTCCTGACTTTC
TRBV15	.	TRBJ1-3	.	CATSRDLRQGRNTIYF	TGTGCCACCAGCAGAGACCTTCGGCAGGGCAGAAACACCATATATTTT
TRBV10-3	.	TRBJ1-3	.	CAISRGRGEDPGNTIYF	TGTGCCATCAGTCGAGGGAGGGGCGAGGACCCTGGAAACACCATATATTTT
TRBV10-3	.	TRBJ2-3	.	CAISVQGGDTQYF	TGTGCCATCAGTGTGCAGGGAGGAGATACGCAGTATTTT
TRBV24-1	.	TRBJ1-5	.	CATRSRGCLVMGNQPQHF	TGTGCCACCAGAAGTCGAGGGTGTCTCGTTATGGGCAATCAGCCCCAGCATTTT
TRBV30	.	TRBJ1-6	.	CAWSVARWDSPLHF	TGTGCCTGGAGTGTAGCTAGGTGGGATTCACCCCTCCACTTT
TRBV2	.	TRBJ1-1	once	CASSVRDTEAFF	TGTGCCAGCAGTGTTCGGGACACTGAAGCTTTCTTT
TRBV19	TRBD1	TRBJ1-2	.	CASIRGTGRYTF	TGTGCCAGTATCAGGGGGACAGGGCGCTACACCTTC
TRBV2	.	TRBJ2-7	few	CASSEGGGPSYEQYF	TGTGCCAGCAGTGAGGGAGGGGGGCCATCCTACGAGCAGTACTTC
TRBV7-9	TRBD1	TRBJ1-2	once	CASSLGTGGIVGYGYTF	TGTGCCAGCAGCTTAGGGACAGGGGGCATCGTCGGGTATGGCTACACCTTC
TRBV6-5	.	TRBJ1-6	once	CASNATPVTPLHF	TGTGCCAGCAATGCGACACCCGTTACACCCCTCCACTTT
TRBV6-4	TRBD1	TRBJ1-2	many	CASSDKQQGAQAPYGYTF	TGTGCCAGCAGTGATAAACAACAGGGGGCGCAAGCCCCCTATGGCTACACCTTC
TRBV27	TRBD1	TRBJ2-7	.	CASSLLGTGNAYEQYF	TGTGCCAGCAGTTTACTAGGGACAGGGAACGCCTACGAGCAGTACTTC
TRBV18	TRBD1	TRBJ1-2	.	CASSPDREYGYTF	TGTGCCAGCTCACCGGACAGGGAATATGGCTACACCTTC
TRBV6-2/TRBV6-3	TRBD1	TRBJ2-4	.	CASSYPDRVSKNIQYF	TGTGCCAGCAGTTACCCGGACAGGGTATCCAAAAACATTCAGTACTTC
TRBV5-6	TRBD1	TRBJ2-3	.	CASSPGQGKTDTQYF	TGTGCCAGCAGCCCGGGACAGGGCAAAACAGATACGCAGTATTTT
TRBV6-5	TRBD1	TRBJ1-2	.	CASSSITGGYGYTF	TGTGCCAGCAGTTCTATCACAGGGGGCTATGGCTACACCTTC
TRBV19	.	TRBJ1-4	few	CASSEMLGKLFF	TGTGCCAGTAGTGAGATGCTAGGAAAACTGTTTTTT
TRBV6-4	.	TRBJ2-7	once	CASSAPPAGAKYEQYF	TGTGCCAGCAGTGCACCCCCGGCGGGTGCGAAGTACGAGCAGTACTTC
TRBV9	TRBD2	TRBJ2-3	few	CASGRGGTDTQYF	TGTGCCAGCGGGCGGGGGGGCACAGATACGCAGTATTTT
TRBV18	.	TRBJ1-1	once	CASFLQAPNTEAFF	TGTGCCAGCTTCCTACAGGCCCCGAACACTGAAGCTTTCTTT
TRBV19	.	TRBJ2-6	few	CASSIDLEISGANVLTF	TGTGCCAGTAGTATAGATCTAGAGATCTCTGGGGCCAACGTCCTGACTTTC
TRBV18	.	TRBJ1-1	.	CASSPTVNTEAFF	TGTGCCAGCTCACCCACAGTTAACACTGAAGCTTTCTTT
TRBV9	TRBD1	TRBJ1-5	.	CASSAGQENNQPQHF	TGTGCCAGCAGCGCGGGACAGGAGAACAATCAGCCCCAGCATTTT
TRBV29-1	TRBD2	TRBJ2-1	.	CSAGGGLHNEQFF	TGCAGCGCGGGGGGTGGGCTTCACAATGAGCAGTTCTTC
TRBV2	.	TRBJ2-4	.	CASSEPSELAKNIQYF	TGTGCCAGCAGTGAGCCTAGCGAGCTAGCCAAAAACATTCAGTACTTC
TRBV5-1	TRBD1	TRBJ1-1	.	CASSLETGRTEAFF	TGCGCCAGCAGCTTAGAGACAGGGAGAACTGAAGCTTTCTTT
TRBV6-5	TRBD1	TRBJ1-2	.	CASRQDRGLSGYTF	TGTGCCAGCAGGCAGGACAGGGGGCTAAGTGGCTACACCTTC